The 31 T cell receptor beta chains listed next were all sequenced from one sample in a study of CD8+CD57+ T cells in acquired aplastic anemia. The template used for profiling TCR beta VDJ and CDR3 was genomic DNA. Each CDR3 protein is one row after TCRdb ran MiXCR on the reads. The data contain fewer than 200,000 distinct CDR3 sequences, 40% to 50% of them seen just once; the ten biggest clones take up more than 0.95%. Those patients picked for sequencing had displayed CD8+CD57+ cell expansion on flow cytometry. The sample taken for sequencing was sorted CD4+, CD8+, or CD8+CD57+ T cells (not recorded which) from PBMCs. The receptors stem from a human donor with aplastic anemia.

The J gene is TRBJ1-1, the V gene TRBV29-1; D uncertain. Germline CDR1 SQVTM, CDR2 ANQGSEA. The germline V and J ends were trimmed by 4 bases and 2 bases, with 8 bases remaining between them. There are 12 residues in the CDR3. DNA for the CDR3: TGCAGCGTTGTACAGATAAACACTGAAGCTTTCTTT. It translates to CSVVQINTEAFF.

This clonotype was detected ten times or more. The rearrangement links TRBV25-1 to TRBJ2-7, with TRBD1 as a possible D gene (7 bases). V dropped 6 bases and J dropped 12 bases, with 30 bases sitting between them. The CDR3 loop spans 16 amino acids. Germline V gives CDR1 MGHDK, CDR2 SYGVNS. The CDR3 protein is CASRTHRGAEPGVPYF. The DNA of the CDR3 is TGTGCCAGCAGAACCCACAGGGGTGCCGAGCCGGGGGTTCCGTACTTC.

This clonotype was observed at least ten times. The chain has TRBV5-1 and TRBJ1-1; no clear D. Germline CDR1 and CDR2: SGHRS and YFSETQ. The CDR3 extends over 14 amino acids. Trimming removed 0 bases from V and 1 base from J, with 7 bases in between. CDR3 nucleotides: TGCGCCAGCAGCTTGGATTTTCGGAACACTGAAGCTTTCTTT. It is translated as CASSLDFRNTEAFF.

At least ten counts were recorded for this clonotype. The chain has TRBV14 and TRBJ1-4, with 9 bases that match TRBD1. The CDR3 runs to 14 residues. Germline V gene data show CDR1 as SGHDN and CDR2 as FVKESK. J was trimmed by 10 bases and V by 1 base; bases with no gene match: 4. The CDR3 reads CASSQVADRGKLFF. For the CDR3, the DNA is TGTGCCAGCAGCCAAGTGGCGGACAGGGGAAAACTGTTTTTT. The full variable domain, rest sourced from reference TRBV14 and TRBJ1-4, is EAGVTQFPSHSVIEKGQTVTLRCDPISGHDNLYWYRRVMGKEIKFLLHFVKESKQDESGMPNNRFLAERTGGTYSTLKVQPAELEDSGVYFCASSQVADRGKLFFGSGTQLSVL.

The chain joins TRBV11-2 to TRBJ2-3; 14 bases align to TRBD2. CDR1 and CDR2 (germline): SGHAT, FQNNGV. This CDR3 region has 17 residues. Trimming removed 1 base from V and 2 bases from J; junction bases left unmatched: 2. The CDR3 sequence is CASSLGLAGGYTDTQYF. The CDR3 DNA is TGTGCCAGCAGCTTAGGACTAGCGGGGGGGTACACAGATACGCAGTATTTT.

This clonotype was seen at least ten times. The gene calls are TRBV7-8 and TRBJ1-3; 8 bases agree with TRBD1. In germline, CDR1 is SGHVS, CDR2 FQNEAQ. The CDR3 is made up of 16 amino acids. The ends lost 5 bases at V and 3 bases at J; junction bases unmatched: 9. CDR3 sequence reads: CASSRRGRGYGNTIYF. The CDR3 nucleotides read TGTGCCAGCAGCCGCAGGGGGCGCGGTTATGGAAACACCATATATTTT.

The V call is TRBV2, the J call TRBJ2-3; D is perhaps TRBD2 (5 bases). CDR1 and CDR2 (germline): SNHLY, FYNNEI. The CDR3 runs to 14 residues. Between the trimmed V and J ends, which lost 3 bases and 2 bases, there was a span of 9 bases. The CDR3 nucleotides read TGTGCCAGCAGTGATTTAGCGAACACAGATACGCAGTATTTT. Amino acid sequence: CASSDLANTDTQYF.

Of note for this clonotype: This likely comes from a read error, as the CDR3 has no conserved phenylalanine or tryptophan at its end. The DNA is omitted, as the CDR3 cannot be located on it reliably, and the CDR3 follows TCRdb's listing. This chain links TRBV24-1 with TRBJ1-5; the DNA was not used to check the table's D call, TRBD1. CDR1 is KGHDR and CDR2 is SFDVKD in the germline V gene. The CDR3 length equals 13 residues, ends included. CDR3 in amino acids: CAAGGRGNQPQRS.

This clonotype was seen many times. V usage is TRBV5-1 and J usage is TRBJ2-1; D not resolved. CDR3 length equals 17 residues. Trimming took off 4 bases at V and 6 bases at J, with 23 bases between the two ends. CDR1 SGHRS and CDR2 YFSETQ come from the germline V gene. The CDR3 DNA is TGCGCCAGCAGCAACCTTATCTGGAGCATCCATCCCAATGAGCAGTTCTTC. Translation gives CASSNLIWSIHPNEQFF.

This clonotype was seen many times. CDR3: CASSELRNSNQPQHF. The CDR3 nucleotides read TGTGCCAGCAGTGAACTCAGGAATAGCAATCAGCCCCAGCATTTT. V usage is TRBV2 and J usage is TRBJ1-5; D unclear. Trimming pared 2 bases from V and 0 bases from J, leaving 8 bases between. Germline-derived CDR1 and CDR2 are SNHLY and FYNNEI. This CDR3 is built from 15 residues.

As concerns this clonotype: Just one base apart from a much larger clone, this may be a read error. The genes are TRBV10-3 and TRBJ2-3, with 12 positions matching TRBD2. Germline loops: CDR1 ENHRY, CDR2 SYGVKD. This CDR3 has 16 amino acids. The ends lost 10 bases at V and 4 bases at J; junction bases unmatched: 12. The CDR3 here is CASSRLAGASADTQYF. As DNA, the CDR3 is TGTGCCAGCAGCCGACTAGCGGGGGCATCAGCAGATACGCAGTATTTT.

CDR3 amino acids: CSVQRTGDYEQYF. CDR3 DNA sequence: TGCAGCGTCCAGAGGACAGGGGACTACGAGCAGTACTTC. This chain links TRBV29-1 with TRBJ2-7; 9 nucleotides align to TRBD1. Trimming cost V 6 bases and J 3 bases; bases outside gene matches: 6. Germline V gene lookup returns CDR1 SQVTM and CDR2 ANQGSEA. The length of the CDR3 is 13 residues.

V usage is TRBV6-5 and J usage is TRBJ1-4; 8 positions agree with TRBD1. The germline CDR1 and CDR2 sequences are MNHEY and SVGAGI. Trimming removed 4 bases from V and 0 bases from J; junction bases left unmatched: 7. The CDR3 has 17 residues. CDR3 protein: CASSLGQGLATNEKLFF. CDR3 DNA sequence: TGTGCCAGCAGTTTAGGACAGGGCCTTGCAACTAATGAAAAACTGTTTTTT.

CDR3 coding DNA: TGCAGCGTTGATCGGCTAGCGGGGGGGAGCTCCTACGAGCAGTACTTC. This encodes CSVDRLAGGSSYEQYF. The chain couples TRBV29-1 to TRBJ2-7; TRBD2 aligns across 12 bases. This CDR3 comprises 16 residues. With 3 bases clipped from V and 0 bases from J, the junction kept 6 bases outside the gene matches. CDR1 and CDR2 (germline): SQVTM, ANQGSEA.

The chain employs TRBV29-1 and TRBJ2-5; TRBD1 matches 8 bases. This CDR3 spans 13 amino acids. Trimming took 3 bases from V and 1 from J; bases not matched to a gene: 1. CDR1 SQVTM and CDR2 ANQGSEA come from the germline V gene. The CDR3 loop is CSVEGTGQETQYF. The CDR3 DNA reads TGCAGCGTTGAGGGGACAGGCCAAGAGACCCAGTACTTC. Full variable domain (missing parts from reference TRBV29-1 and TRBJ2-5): SAVISQKPSRDICQRGTSLTIQCQVDSQVTMMFWYRQQPGQSLTLIATANQGSEATYESGFVIDKFPISRPNLTFSTLTVSNMSPEDSSIYLCSVEGTGQETQYFGPGTRLLVL.

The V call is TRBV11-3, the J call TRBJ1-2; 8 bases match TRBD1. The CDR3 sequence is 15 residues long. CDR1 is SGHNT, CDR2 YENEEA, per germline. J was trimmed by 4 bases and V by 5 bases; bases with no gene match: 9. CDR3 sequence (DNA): TGTGCCAGCAGCCCTAAGACAGGGGCTAGCTATGGCTACACCTTC. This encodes CASSPKTGASYGYTF.

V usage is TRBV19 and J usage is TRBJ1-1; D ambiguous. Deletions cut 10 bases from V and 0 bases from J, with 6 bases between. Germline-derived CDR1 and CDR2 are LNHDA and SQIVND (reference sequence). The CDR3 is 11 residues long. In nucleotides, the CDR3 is TGTGCCATTGTCCTGAACACTGAAGCTTTCTTT. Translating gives CAIVLNTEAFF.

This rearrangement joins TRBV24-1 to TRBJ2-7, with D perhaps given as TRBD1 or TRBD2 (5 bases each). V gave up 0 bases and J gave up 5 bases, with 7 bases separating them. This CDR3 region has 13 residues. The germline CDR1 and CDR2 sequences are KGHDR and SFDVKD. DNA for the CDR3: TGTGCCACCAGTGATTTGGGGGGTGACGAGCAGTACTTC. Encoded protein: CATSDLGGDEQYF.

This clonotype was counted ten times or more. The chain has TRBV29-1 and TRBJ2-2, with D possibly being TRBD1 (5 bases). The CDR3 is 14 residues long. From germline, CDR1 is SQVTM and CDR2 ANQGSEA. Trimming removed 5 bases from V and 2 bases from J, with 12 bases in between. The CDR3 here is CSVKNQGNTGELFF. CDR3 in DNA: TGCAGCGTTAAGAATCAGGGAAACACCGGGGAGCTGTTTTTT.

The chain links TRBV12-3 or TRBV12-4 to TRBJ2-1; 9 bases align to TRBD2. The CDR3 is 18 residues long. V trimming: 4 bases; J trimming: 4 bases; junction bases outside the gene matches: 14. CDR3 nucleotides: TGTGCCAGCAGTTCCGCATATCCGGGACTAGCCGGGTACAATGAGCAGTTCTTC. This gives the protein CASSSAYPGLAGYNEQFF.

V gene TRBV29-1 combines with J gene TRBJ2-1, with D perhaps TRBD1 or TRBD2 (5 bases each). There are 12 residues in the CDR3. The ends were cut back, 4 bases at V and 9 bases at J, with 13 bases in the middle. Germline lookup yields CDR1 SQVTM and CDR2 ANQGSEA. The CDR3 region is CSVGLPGGEQFF. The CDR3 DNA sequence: TGCAGCGTTGGACTACCTGGGGGTGAGCAGTTCTTC.

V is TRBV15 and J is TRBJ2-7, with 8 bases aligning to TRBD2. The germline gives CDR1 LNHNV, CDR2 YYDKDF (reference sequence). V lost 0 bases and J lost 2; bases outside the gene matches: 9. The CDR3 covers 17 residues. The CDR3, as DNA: TGTGCCACCAGCAGAGATCGGGTGGCGGGGGGAACCTACGAGCAGTACTTC. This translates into CATSRDRVAGGTYEQYF.

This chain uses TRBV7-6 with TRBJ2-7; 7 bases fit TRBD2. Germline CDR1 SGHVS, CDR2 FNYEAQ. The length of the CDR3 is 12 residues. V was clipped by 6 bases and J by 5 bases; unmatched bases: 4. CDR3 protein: CASSSGLDEQYF. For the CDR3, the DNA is TGTGCCAGCAGTAGCGGGTTGGACGAGCAGTACTTC.

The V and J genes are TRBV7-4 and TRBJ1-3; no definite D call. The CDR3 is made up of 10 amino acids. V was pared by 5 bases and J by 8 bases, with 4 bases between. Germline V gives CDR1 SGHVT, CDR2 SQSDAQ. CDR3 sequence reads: CASSPDTIYF. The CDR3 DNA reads TGTGCCAGCAGCCCTGACACCATATATTTT.

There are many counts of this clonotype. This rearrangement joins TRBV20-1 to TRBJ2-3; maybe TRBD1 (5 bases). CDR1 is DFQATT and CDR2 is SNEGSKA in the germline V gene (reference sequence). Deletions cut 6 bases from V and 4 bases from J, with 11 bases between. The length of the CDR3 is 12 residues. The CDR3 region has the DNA TGCAGTGCCAACCAGGGTCCAGATACGCAGTATTTT. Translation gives CSANQGPDTQYF.

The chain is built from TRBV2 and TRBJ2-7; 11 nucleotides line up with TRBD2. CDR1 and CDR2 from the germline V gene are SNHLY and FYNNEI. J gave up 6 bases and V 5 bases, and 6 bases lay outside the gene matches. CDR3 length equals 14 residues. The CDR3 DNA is TGTGCCAGCAGTCCTAGCGGGGGGACGGGCGAGCAGTACTTC. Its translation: CASSPSGGTGEQYF.

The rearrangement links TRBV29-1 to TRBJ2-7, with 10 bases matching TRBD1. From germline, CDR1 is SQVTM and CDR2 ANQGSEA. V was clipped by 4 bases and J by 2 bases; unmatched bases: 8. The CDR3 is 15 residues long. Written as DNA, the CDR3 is TGCAGCGTTGTGGGGGACAGGGGTCATCCCTACGAGCAGTACTTC. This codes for CSVVGDRGHPYEQYF.

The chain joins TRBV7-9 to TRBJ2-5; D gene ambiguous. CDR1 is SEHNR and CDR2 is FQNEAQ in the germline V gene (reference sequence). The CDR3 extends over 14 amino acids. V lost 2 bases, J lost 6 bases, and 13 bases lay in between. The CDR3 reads CASSLSPGWKTQYF. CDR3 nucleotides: TGTGCCAGCAGCTTATCCCCAGGTTGGAAGACCCAGTACTTC. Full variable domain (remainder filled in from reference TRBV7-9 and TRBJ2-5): DTGVSQNPRHKITKRGQNVTFRCDPISEHNRLYWYRQTLGQGPEFLTYFQNEAQLEKSRLLSDRFSAERPKGSFSTLEIQRTEQGDSAMYLCASSLSPGWKTQYFGPGTRLLVL.

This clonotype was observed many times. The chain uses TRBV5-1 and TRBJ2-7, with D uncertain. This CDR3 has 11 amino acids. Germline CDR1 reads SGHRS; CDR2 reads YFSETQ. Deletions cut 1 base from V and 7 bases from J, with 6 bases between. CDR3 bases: TGCGCCAGCAGCTTGTCGAATGAGCAGTACTTC. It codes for CASSLSNEQYF.

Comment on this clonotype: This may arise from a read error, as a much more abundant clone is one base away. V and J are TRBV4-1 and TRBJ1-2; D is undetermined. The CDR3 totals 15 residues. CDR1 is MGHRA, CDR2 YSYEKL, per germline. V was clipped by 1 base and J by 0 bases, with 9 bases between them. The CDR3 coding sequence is TGCGCCAGCAGCCAAGCCAGGCTCTCTAACTATGGCTACACCTTC. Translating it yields CASSQARLSNYGYTF.

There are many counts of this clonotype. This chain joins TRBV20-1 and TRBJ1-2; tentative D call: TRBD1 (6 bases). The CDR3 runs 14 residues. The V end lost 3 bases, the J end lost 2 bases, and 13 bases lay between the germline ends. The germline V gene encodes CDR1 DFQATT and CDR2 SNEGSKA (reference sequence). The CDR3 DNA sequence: TGCAGTGCTAGTAGCAGGGGTGGCAACTATGGCTACACCTTC. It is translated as CSASSRGGNYGYTF.